This T cell receptor beta chain was profiled in a study of cytomegalovirus exposure and HLA in healthy donors. For this clone: The antigen is not known.

Points from the study as a whole: Being indistinguishable, some V segments were excluded, TRBV6-2 and TRBV6-3 among them. Researchers reported in a later analysis that a missense DCLRE1C variant was tied to TCR beta V- and J-gene trimming.

With 60 Vbeta and 13 Jbeta primers, the PCR was carried out. TCRdb keeps only in-frame clones here, not all; method: immunoSEQ multiplex PCR. The data show around 190,000 clones, 70% to 85% seen once. CDR3 length equals 15 residues. CDR1 SGHTA and CDR2 FQGNSA come from the germline V gene. V gave up 3 bases and J gave up 3 bases, with 14 bases separating them. The TCR sequence derives from a man in his forties in good health and CMV-seropositive. The V call is TRBV7-2, the J call TRBJ1-2, with TRBD1 as a possible D gene (6 bases). The sample was PBMCs. CDR3 nucleotide sequence: TGTGCCAGCAGCTTCGATACAGGGAGTTACTATGGCTACACCTTC. Translating gives CASSFDTGSYYGYTF.